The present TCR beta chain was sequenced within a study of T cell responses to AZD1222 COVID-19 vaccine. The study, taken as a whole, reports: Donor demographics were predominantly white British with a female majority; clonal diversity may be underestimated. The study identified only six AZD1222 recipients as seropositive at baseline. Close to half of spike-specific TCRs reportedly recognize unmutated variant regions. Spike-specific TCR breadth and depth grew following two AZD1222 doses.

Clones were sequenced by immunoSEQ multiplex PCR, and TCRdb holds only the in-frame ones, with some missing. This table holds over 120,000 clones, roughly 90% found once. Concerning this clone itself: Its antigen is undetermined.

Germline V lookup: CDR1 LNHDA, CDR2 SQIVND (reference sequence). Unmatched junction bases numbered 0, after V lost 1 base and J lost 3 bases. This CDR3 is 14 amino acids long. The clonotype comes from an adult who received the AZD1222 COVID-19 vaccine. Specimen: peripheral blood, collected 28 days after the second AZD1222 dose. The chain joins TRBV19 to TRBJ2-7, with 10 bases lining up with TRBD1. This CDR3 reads CASSIGDRGYEQYF. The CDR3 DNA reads TGTGCCAGTAGTATAGGGGACAGGGGCTACGAGCAGTACTTC.